This is a list of T cell receptor beta chains from one sample in a study of T cells in Graves' hyperthyroidism and ophthalmopathy. One entry per CDR3 protein results from TCRdb running MiXCR on the multiplex PCR reads. This table holds roughly 800,000 distinct CDR3 sequences, over 35% found once. The sample was blood. Source of these receptors: a young man with Graves' hyperthyroidism. The CDR3 runs from the conserved cysteine through the conserved F or W. The D gene is left open where the match is weak. The size of a clone is reported for some rows only, either as once, few or many, or as a class for expanded clones.

TRBJ1-3	many	.	TRBV7-2	15	TGTGCCAGCAGCCCGGCGGGGGGGCCGGGAAACACCATATATTTT	CASSPAGGPGNTIYF
TRBJ1-2	many	TRBD1	TRBV2	14	TGTGCCAGCAGGGACAGGGGAGCTAACTATGGCTACACCTTC	CASRDRGANYGYTF
TRBJ2-5	.	.	TRBV9	15	TGTGCCAGCACCCTCGCCCTGGCCGAACAAGAGACCCAGTACTTC	CASTLALAEQETQYF
TRBJ1-5	.	.	TRBV25-1	13	TGTGCCAGCACCCAAGAAGAGACTCAGCCCCAGCATTTT	CASTQEETQPQHF
TRBJ1-5	.	.	TRBV5-8	16	TGTGCCAGCAGCTTGGCAGATGACAGACCTTATCAGCCCCAGCATTTT	CASSLADDRPYQPQHF
TRBJ2-2	few	.	TRBV6-5	11	TGTGCCTGTTATGGGACCGGGGAGCTGTTTTTT	CACYGTGELFF
TRBJ2-5	many	.	TRBV2	16	TGTGCCAGCAGTCCCCGGGGTGTACGGAGCCAAGAGACCCAGTACTTC	CASSPRGVRSQETQYF
TRBJ1-1	.	TRBD1	TRBV5-1	15	TGCGCCAGCAGCTTGGAGCCAGGGGGGAGCACTGAAGCTTTCTTT	CASSLEPGGSTEAFF
TRBJ1-2	.	TRBD1	TRBV25-1	17	TGTGCCAGCAGTGGCGAGGGACAGGGGACCGGGCGGAATGGCTACACCTTC	CASSGEGQGTGRNGYTF
TRBJ1-5	few	.	TRBV12-3/TRBV12-4	12	TGTGCCAGCAGTTTCGGGGGGGGGCCCCAGCATTTT	CASSFGGGPQHF
TRBJ2-5	.	.	TRBV29-1	14	TGCAGCGTGACCGTTTGGGGTTCACAAGAGACGCAGTACTTC	CSVTVWGSQETQYF
TRBJ2-2	.	TRBD1	TRBV7-6	15	TGTGCCAGCAGCCGGGGGGACAGGGTAGCTGGGGAGCTGTTTTTT	CASSRGDRVAGELFF
TRBJ2-7	few	TRBD1	TRBV5-1	15	TGCGCCAGCAGCATGGGACAGATGGGCCCCTACGAGCAGTACTTC	CASSMGQMGPYEQYF
TRBJ1-3	many	.	TRBV2	12	TGTGCGAGCTATCCGGGAGGAAACACCATATATTTT	CASYPGGNTIYF
TRBJ2-2	.	TRBD1	TRBV5-1	17	TGCGCCAGCAGCCGAATTCAAGGGACAGGGGGCCCCGGGGAGCTGTTTTTT	CASSRIQGTGGPGELFF
TRBJ1-2	.	.	TRBV27	15	TGTGCCAGCAGTTTAAGTGCCAGGTCAGGTGGTGGCTACACCTTC	CASSLSARSGGGYTF
TRBJ1-5	.	.	TRBV29-1	12	TGCAGCCAGGGTGGAGGGAATCAGCCCCAGCATTTT	CSQGGGNQPQHF